This T cell receptor (beta chain) was recorded in a study of blood T cell repertoires in COVID-19 (dated by TCRdb to 2018 to 2021). Context from the whole study: Samples from collaborators originated in the United States, Italy and Spain and spanned both the acute and convalescent phases of COVID-19. The prospective study material was composed of cDNA or gDNA derived from T cells, B-cell-depleted T cells, or PBMCs. Deeply sampled blood TCRbeta repertoires from subjects exposed to, actively infected with, or recovered from COVID-19 were included in the dataset. The repertoires were released in a freely available public database intended as a resource for research on the immune response to SARS-CoV-2. Samples were obtained from the ongoing ImmuneRACE study (first 160 participants) and from over 1,000 subjects provided by 6 global collaborators. Sample metadata almost always included a de-identified subject ID, COVID-19 status, age in years and sex. Where HLA class I and class II types were available, the types were taken from metadata supplied by the sample provider, not from assay-based typing. Paper-wide results and their limitations: The quantity of clinical and demographic metadata differed by source and by participant and was supplied without curation.

The immunoSEQ Assay, a bias-controlled multiplex PCR, was used to amplify TCRbeta CDR3 regions from genomic DNA. The paper's processing steps were these. Nucleated cell counts per sample were estimated from amplification of reference gene primers within the assay. To quantify the absolute abundance of each unique TCRbeta CDR3 rearrangement, sequence reads were collapsed and filtered. For each sample, productive Simpson clonality was calculated by taking the square root of Simpson's diversity index across productive rearrangements. TCRdb's version of the immuneACCESS table is confined to in-frame rearrangements and falls short of the full clone set. An unresolved V gene accounts for under half of the shortfall where checked; the remainder is of unknown origin. That table supplies the V and J calls and clone size; D and trimming were determined from the DNA. This sample holds 140,000 or so clones; about 89% were observed only once. Of the sample, over 9% falls within the top ten clones.

For this clone: Its cognate antigen has yet to be identified. Base qualities are not at hand, and no much larger clone is one base apart.

From the cysteine through the phenylalanine, the CDR3 covers 14 amino acids. Left in the record is the CDR3 DNA by itself, 42 bases read in frame from the first base. CDR1 and CDR2, per the germline V gene, are MNHEY and SVGAGI. V is shortened by 5 bases, J by 9 bases, and the region joining them spans 14 bases. Enrolling through a virtual design, the prospective study's participants ranged in age from about 18 to 89 years and lived across roughly 24 United States geographic areas. Cohort assignment in the prospective study relied on participant-reported clinical history from a screening survey and a study questionnaire. For ImmuneRACE Cohort 3, a participant was defined as recovered based on two consecutive negative NP/OP PCR tests, clearance by a healthcare professional, or resolution of symptoms. Mobile phlebotomists in the prospective study collected whole blood, serum and a nasopharyngeal or oropharyngeal swab from every participant. Participants in the prospective study had the option to provide additional blood draws and questionnaires over a roughly two-month period. Prospective study blood samples were shipped either frozen or at room temperature before DNA extraction.

The origin of this receptor is a man aged 55 to 70 who had recovered from COVID-19. Rearrangement joined TRBV6-5 to TRBJ1-6; matching of 5 bases hints at TRBD1 as the D gene. Sequencing input: PBMCs or T cells enriched from blood (not recorded which). This receptor has the CDR3 CASSKTRGGSPLHF. Here is the DNA: TGTGCCAGCAGTAAAACTCGGGGGGGTTCACCCCTCCACTTT.